The 10 T cell receptor beta chains below were found in one sample sequenced in a study of T-cell reconstitution after alpha-beta-depleted transplantation in children. Construction of the TCRbeta library involved unique molecular identifiers. TCRdb re-derived calls from the PCR reads in MiXCR, one entry per CDR3 protein. The sample yields 500,000 to 750,000 distinct CDR3 sequences, under 15% seen once. This sample comprised PBMCs, mostly from graft donor cells, obtained 360 days after TCRalphabeta/CD19-depleted stem cell transplant. These TCRs come from a male patient aged 10 to 17 who had a stem cell transplant for acute myeloid leukemia, so the T cells may come from the graft donor.

This clonotype has more than one count but fewer than ten. The chain uses TRBV2 and TRBJ2-7; 7 positions match TRBD1. V lost 7 bases to trimming and J lost 3 bases; unmatched junction nucleotides: 3. This CDR3 contains 12 residues. From germline, CDR1 is SNHLY and CDR2 FYNNEI. CDR3 nucleotide sequence: TGTGCCAGCACCCAGGGGGTCTACGAGCAGTACTTC. Its protein product is CASTQGVYEQYF. Combining the CDR3 with reference TRBV2 and TRBJ2-7 gives the whole variable domain EPEVTQTPSHQVTQMGQEVILRCVPISNHLYFYWYRQILGQKVEFLVSFYNNEISEKSEIFDDQFSVERPDGSNFTLKIRSTKLEDSAMYFCASTQGVYEQYFGPGTRLTVT.

This clonotype has more than one count but fewer than ten. The chain is built from TRBV5-6 and TRBJ1-3, with D tentatively TRBD1 (6 bases). The length of the CDR3 is 16 residues. Trimming cost V 1 base and J 4 bases, with 15 bases left between them. Germline V CDR1 and CDR2: SGHDT, YYEEEE. CDR3 DNA sequence: TGTGCCAGCAGCTTGTACCCGCAGGGGCCGGGAAACACCATATATTTT. It yields the protein CASSLYPQGPGNTIYF.

Many counts were recorded for this clonotype. This sequence joins TRBV5-1 and TRBJ2-7; tentative D call: TRBD2 (6 bases). Germline CDR1 and CDR2: SGHRS and YFSETQ. Trimming removed 1 base from V and 4 bases from J, with 12 bases in between. CDR3 length: 14 residues. CDR3 residues: CASSLIRGEYEQYF. The CDR3 nucleotides are TGCGCCAGCAGCTTGATACGCGGGGAATACGAGCAGTACTTC.

This chain connects TRBV7-8 to TRBJ2-4, with TRBD1 as a possible D gene (6 bases). Germline CDR1 is SGHVS and CDR2 is FQNEAQ. CDR3 length: 16 amino acids. V lost 7 bases, J lost 0 bases, and 16 bases lay in between. CDR3 bases: TGTGCCAGCACCAGGGGCCCAATTCTAGCCAAAAACATTCAGTACTTC. Amino acid sequence: CASTRGPILAKNIQYF.

This clonotype was seen a few times. CDR3 bases: TGCAGTGCTGCCCCTATGGGGAGCTCCTACAATGAGCAGTTCTTC. This encodes CSAAPMGSSYNEQFF. The gene calls are TRBV20-1 and TRBJ2-1, with a tentative D call TRBD2 (5 bases). CDR1 DFQATT and CDR2 SNEGSKA come from the germline V gene (reference sequence). This CDR3 is 15 amino acids long. The V end lost 5 bases, the J end lost 0 bases, and 14 bases lay between the germline ends.

This clonotype was seen many times. The rearrangement links TRBV4-2 to TRBJ2-7; D unclear. The V end lost 0 bases, the J end lost 2 bases, and 11 bases lay between the germline ends. The CDR3 contains 15 residues. The germline V gene has CDR1 LGHNA and CDR2 YNFKEQ. The CDR3 region has the DNA TGTGCCAGCAGCCAAGAAATCGGCGGTCCCTACGAGCAGTACTTC. Protein product: CASSQEIGGPYEQYF.

CDR3 in amino acids: CASSTLRGIRYEQYF. CDR3 DNA sequence: TGTGCCAGCAGCACCCTCCGGGGGATTCGGTACGAGCAGTACTTC. This chain joins TRBV7-9 and TRBJ2-7; D possibly corresponds to TRBD2 (6 bases). CDR1 is SEHNR and CDR2 is FQNEAQ in the germline V gene (reference sequence). The CDR3 loop spans 15 amino acids. The V and J ends lost 5 bases and 4 bases respectively, with 18 bases between them.

The V gene is TRBV11-1, the J gene TRBJ2-1; D is tentatively TRBD1 or TRBD2 (5 bases each). The V and J ends lost 4 bases and 5 bases respectively, with 27 bases between them. The germline CDR1 and CDR2 sequences are SGHAT and FQDESV (reference sequence). The CDR3 covers 19 residues. CDR3 nucleotides: TGTGCCAGCAGCTCCCGGGGCGGTATACCGCAGGGATTCCACAATGAGCAGTTCTTC. This translates into CASSSRGGIPQGFHNEQFF.

This clonotype was observed many times. The rearrangement links TRBV5-1 to TRBJ2-7; weak D call: TRBD1 (6 bases). The CDR3 has 11 amino acids. The germline V gene has CDR1 SGHRS and CDR2 YFSETQ. V dropped 5 bases and J dropped 7 bases, with 10 bases sitting between them. The CDR3 region is CASREGTEQYF. Written as DNA, the CDR3 is TGCGCCAGCAGGGAAGGGACAGAGCAGTACTTC.

The genes are TRBV10-3 and TRBJ2-3, with 9 bases aligning to TRBD2. V shed 0 bases and J 3 bases; nucleotides not matched to a gene: 10. The CDR3 covers 18 residues. Per germline, CDR1 ENHRY and CDR2 SYGVKD. This CDR3 is CAISESMRRGRVTDTQYF. The CDR3 nucleotides are TGTGCCATCAGTGAGTCGATGAGGCGCGGGAGGGTTACAGATACGCAGTATTTT.